A selection of T cell receptor beta chains follows, all from one sample in a study of cytomegalovirus exposure and HLA in healthy donors. Assay used: immunoSEQ multiplex PCR; TCRdb lists only in-frame clones, some missing. The table includes about 140,000 clones, around 82% detected once. Sequences were obtained from PBMCs. The receptors shown here come from a man between 50 and 59 years old in good health and CMV-seronegative. The CDR3 runs from the conserved cysteine through the conserved F or W. A D gene is named only where the DNA matches it firmly. A clone size is listed for some rows: how often the clone was seen (once, few, many), or a class if it is expanded.

CASSPREDTEAFF TGTGCCAGCAGCCCCAGAGAGGACACTGAAGCTTTCTTT - TRBV7-8 few TRBJ1-1
CASSPLGGDNSPLHF TGTGCCAGCAGCCCTCTCGGGGGGGATAATTCACCCCTCCACTTT - TRBV7-8 - TRBJ1-6
CASSFETGPNQPQHF TGTGCCAGCAGTTTCGAGACAGGCCCCAATCAGCCCCAGCATTTT - TRBV27 - TRBJ1-5
CASSQGLATEAFF TGTGCCAGCAGCCAAGGACTGGCCACTGAAGCTTTCTTT - TRBV7-3 - TRBJ1-1
CASSPGGSAEGYEQYF TGTGCCAGCAGCCCAGGGGGCTCGGCTGAGGGCTACGAGCAGTACTTC TRBD1 TRBV9 - TRBJ2-7
CASSLFTGSSTGELFF TGCGCCAGCAGCCTATTTACAGGGTCGAGCACCGGGGAGCTGTTTTTT - TRBV5-1 - TRBJ2-2
CASSSGGGYTGELFF TGTGCCAGCAGCTCTGGTGGCGGTTACACCGGGGAGCTGTTTTTT - TRBV11-3 - TRBJ2-2
CASSLSPLLPRDTEAFF TGTGCCAGCAGTTTATCCCCCTTACTACCGAGGGACACTGAAGCTTTCTTT - TRBV27 - TRBJ1-1
CASSVLDRGTSPLHF TGTGCCAGCAGCGTGTTGGACAGGGGCACTTCACCCCTCCACTTT TRBD1 TRBV9 - TRBJ1-6
CATSRDLASGEGEQFF TGTGCCACCAGCAGAGATCTTGCTAGCGGGGAAGGTGAGCAGTTCTTC TRBD2 TRBV15 once TRBJ2-1
CASSPGFAGANNEQFF TGCGCCAGCAGCCCCGGGTTCGCGGGGGCCAACAATGAGCAGTTCTTC - TRBV5-1 - TRBJ2-1
CASSQNPQYYEQYF TGCGCCAGCAGCCAGAACCCCCAGTACTACGAGCAGTACTTC - TRBV4-1 - TRBJ2-7